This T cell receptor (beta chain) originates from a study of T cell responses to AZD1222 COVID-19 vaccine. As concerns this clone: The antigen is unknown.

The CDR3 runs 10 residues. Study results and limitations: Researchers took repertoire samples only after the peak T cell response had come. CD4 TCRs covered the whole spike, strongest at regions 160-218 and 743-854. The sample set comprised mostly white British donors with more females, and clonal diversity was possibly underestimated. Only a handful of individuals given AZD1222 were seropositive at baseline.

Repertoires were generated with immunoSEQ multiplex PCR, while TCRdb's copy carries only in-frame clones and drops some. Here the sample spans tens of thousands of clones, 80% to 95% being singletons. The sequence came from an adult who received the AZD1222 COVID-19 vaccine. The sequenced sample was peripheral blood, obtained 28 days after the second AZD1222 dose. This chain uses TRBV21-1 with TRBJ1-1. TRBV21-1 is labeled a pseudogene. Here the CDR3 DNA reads TGTGCCAGCGACATCCCGAGAGGTTTCTTT. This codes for CASDIPRGFF.